This entry lists 2 T cell receptor beta chains sequenced from one sample in a study of PD-1 blockade in classical Hodgkin lymphoma. All patients relapsed after autologous stem cell transplantation, and brentuximab vedotin exposure varied. Libraries were prepared by immunoSEQ multiplex PCR; TCRdb keeps only in-frame clonotypes and omits some of them. In the table there are some 15,000 clones, around four fifths of which are singletons. The starting material was peripheral blood mononuclear cells (PBMCs), obtained before the second cycle of nivolumab. These receptors all come from a human donor with classical Hodgkin lymphoma.

The chain uses TRBV5-8 and TRBJ1-6; no firm D call. CDR1 SGHTS and CDR2 YDEGEE come from the germline V gene. Trimming pared 2 bases from V and 7 bases from J, leaving 13 bases between. The CDR3 is 15 amino acids. The CDR3 region is CASSFRTPGNSPLHF. Here the CDR3 DNA reads TGTGCCAGCAGCTTCCGGACGCCCGGCAATTCACCCCTCCACTTT.

The genes are TRBV7-2 and TRBJ1-3; the D gene is possibly TRBD1 (6 bases). This CDR3 has 15 amino acids. With 2 bases removed from V and 4 bases from J, the gap between germline ends came to 12 bases. Germline loops: CDR1 SGHTA, CDR2 FQGNSA. The CDR3 DNA is TGTGCCAGCAGCTTACAGGGGTTGCGGGGAAACACCATATATTTT. Its protein product is CASSLQGLRGNTIYF.